This TCR beta chain originates from a study of radiation and T cells in renal cell carcinoma. General study findings and limits: In blood, top tumor clones expanded by 2 weeks, shrinking by 4.

Stated time point: baseline pretreatment blood. The treatment denotes: 15 Gy SBRT to primary tumor, nephrectomy 4 weeks later. This renal cell carcinoma was of the clear cell type. This clone was picked up one time. The antigen is unknown. Profiled with immunoSEQ multiplex PCR; TCRdb holds only in-frame clones, not every one. Found here are 150,000 or so clones, 88% of them singletons; the top ten hold about 4%. This TCR was recovered from a woman in her 70s with renal cell carcinoma. Sequenced here: blood, sampled from a patient whose treatment included radiotherapy and nephrectomy.

CDR3 DNA sequence: TGTGCCAGCAGCTTAGCAAGGCTACCCAGCTCCTACAATGAGCAGTTCTTC. It translates to CASSLARLPSSYNEQFF. The chain combines TRBV7-9 with TRBJ2-1; D remains unclear. Trimming removed 0 bases at V and 0 bases at J, with 12 bases between. This CDR3 contains 17 residues. Germline CDR1 SEHNR, CDR2 FQNEAQ (reference sequence).